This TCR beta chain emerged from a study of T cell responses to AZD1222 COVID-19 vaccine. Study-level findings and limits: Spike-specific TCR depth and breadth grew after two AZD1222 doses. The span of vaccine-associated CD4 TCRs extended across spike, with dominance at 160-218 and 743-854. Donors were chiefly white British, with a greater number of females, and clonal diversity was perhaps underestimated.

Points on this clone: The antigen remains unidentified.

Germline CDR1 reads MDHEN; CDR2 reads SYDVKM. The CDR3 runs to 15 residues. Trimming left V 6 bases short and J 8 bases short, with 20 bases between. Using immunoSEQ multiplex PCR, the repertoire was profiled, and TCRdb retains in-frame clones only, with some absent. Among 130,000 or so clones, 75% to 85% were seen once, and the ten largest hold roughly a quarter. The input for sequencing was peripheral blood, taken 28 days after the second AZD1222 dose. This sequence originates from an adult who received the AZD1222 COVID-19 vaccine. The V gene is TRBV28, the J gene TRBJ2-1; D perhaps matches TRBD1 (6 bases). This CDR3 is CASSLQGPYGDEQFF. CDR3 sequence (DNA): TGTGCCAGCAGCCTTCAGGGGCCGTACGGCGATGAGCAGTTCTTC.